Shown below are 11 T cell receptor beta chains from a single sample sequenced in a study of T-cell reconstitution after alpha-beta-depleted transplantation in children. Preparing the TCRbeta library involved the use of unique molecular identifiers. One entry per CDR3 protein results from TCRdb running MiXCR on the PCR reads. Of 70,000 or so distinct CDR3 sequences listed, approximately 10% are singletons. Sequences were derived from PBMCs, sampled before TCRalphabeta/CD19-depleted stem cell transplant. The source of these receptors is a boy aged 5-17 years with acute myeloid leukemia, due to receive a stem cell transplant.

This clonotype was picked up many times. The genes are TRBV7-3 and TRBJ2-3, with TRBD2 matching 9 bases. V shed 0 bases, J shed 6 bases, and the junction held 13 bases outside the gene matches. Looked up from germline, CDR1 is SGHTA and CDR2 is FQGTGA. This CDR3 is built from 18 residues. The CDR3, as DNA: TGTGCCAGCAGCTTAACGGGCCGACTAGCGGCAGACGCGGATACGCAGTATTTT. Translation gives CASSLTGRLAADADTQYF.

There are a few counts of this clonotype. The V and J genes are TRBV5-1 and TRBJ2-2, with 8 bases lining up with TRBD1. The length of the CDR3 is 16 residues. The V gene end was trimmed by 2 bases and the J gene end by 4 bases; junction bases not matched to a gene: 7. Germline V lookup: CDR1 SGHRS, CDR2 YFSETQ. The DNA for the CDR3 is TGCGCCAGCAGCTTTAATGGACAGGGATTCACCGGGGAGCTGTTTTTT. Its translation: CASSFNGQGFTGELFF. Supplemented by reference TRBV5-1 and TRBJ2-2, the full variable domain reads KAGVTQTPRYLIKTRGQQVTLSCSPISGHRSVSWYQQTPGQGLQFLFEYFSETQRNKGNFPGRFSGRQFSNSRSEMNVSTLELGDSALYLCASSFNGQGFTGELFFGEGSRLTVL.

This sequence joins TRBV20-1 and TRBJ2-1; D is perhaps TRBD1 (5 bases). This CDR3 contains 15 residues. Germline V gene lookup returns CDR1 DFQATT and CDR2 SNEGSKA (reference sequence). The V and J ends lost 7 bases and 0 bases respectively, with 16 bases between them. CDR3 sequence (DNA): TGCAGTGGGGGCCGGGCGCATGGCTCCTACAATGAGCAGTTCTTC. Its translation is CSGGRAHGSYNEQFF.

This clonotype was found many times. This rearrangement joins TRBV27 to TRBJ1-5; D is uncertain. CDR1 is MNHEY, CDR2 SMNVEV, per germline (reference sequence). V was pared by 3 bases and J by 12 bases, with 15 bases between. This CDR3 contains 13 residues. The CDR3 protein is CASSFAPEGNQHF. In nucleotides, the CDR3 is TGTGCCAGCAGTTTCGCCCCAGAAGGAAACCAGCATTTT.

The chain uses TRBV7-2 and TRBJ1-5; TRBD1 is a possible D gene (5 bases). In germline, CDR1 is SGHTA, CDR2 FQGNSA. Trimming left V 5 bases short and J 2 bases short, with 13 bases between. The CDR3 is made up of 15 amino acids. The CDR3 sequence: CASSLQGRRNQPQHF. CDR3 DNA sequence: TGTGCCAGCAGCCTTCAGGGTAGGCGCAATCAGCCCCAGCATTTT.

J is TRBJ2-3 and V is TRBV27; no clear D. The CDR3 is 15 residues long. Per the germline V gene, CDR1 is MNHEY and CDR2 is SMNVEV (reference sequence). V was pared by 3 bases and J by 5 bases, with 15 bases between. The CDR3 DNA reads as TGTGCCAGCAGTTTGTCTTTGAGGCAAGGAGATACGCAGTATTTT. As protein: CASSLSLRQGDTQYF.

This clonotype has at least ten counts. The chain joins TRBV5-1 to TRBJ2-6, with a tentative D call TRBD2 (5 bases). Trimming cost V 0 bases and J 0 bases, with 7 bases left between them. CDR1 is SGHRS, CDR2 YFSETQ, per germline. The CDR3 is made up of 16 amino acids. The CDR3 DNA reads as TGCGCCAGCAGCTTGGCTCGGGACTCTGGGGCCAACGTCCTGACTTTC. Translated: CASSLARDSGANVLTF.

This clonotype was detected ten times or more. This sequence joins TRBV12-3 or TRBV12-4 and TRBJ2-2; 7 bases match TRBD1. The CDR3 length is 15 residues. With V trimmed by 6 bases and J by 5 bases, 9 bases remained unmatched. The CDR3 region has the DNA TGTGCCAGCAGACTCGGGACAGCCTTAACCGGGGAGCTGTTTTTT. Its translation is CASRLGTALTGELFF.

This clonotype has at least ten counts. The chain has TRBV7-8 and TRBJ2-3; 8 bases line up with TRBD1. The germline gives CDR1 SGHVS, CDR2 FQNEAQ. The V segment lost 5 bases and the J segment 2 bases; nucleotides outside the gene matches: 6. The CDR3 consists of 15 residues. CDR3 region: CASSPDRGNTDTQYF. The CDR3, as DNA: TGTGCCAGCAGCCCCGACAGGGGTAACACAGATACGCAGTATTTT.

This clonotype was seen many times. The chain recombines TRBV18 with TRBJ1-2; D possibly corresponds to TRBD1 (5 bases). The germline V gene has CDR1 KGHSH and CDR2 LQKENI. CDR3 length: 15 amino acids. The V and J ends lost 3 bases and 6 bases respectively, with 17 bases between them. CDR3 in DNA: TGTGCCAGCTCACCGATGGCAGGACATGAGAATGGCTACACCTTC. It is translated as CASSPMAGHENGYTF.

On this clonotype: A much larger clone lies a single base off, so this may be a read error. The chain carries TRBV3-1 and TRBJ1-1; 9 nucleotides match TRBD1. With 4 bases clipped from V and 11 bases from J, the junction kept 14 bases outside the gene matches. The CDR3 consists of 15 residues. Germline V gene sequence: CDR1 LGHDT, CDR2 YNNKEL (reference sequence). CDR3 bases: TGTGCCAGCAGCCGAGGGGACAGGGTAAAAATCGGGGCTTTCTTT. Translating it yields CASSRGDRVKIGAFF. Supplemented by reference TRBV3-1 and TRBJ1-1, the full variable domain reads DTAVSQTPKYLVTQMGNDKSIKCEQNLGHDTMYWYKQDSKKFLKIMFSYNNKELIINETVPNRFSPKSPDKAHLNLHINSLELGDSAVYFCASSRGDRVKIGAFFGQGTRLTVV.